This T cell receptor (beta chain) was identified in a study of T-cell reconstitution after alpha-beta-depleted transplantation in children. Unique molecular identifiers tagged the TCRbeta library. In TCRdb, the PCR reads were re-called with MiXCR into one record per CDR3 protein. The sample records approximately 630,000 distinct CDR3 sequences, 10% to 15% being singletons. This clonotype turned up a few times. What it binds is unknown. Study observations and caveats: One year after transplant, T-cell counts and diversity came mostly from newly produced T cells.

The germline V and J ends were trimmed by 4 bases and 3 bases, with 11 bases remaining between them. In germline, CDR1 is SGHRS, CDR2 YFSETQ. CDR3 length equals 14 residues. This sequence joins TRBV5-1 and TRBJ2-1; D remains ambiguous. This receptor was obtained from a girl aged 2-10 years with congenital amegakaryocytic thrombocytopenia, due to receive a stem cell transplant. Sequences were derived from PBMCs, sampled before TCRalphabeta/CD19-depleted stem cell transplant. The CDR3 bases are TGCGCCAGCAGCACGGACCCGAACTACAATGAGCAGTTCTTC. Its protein product is CASSTDPNYNEQFF.